The 21 T cell receptor beta chains below were found in one sample sequenced in a study of spatial heterogeneity in lung cancer. TCRdb independently ran MiXCR on the 5' RACE reads; one entry per CDR3 protein. The sample holds roughly 18,000 distinct CDR3 sequences, approximately 19% seen once. As for time point: blood at routine non-recurrence follow-up after resection. This sample comprised PBMCs, obtained at follow-up. These receptors originate from a male donor with early-stage non-small cell lung cancer.

The rearrangement links TRBV5-4 to TRBJ2-5; 13 positions match TRBD2. The CDR3 contains 15 residues. The V and J ends lost 8 bases and 5 bases, in that order; junction bases with no gene match: 9. Germline CDR1 is SGHNT and CDR2 is YYREEE (reference sequence). CDR3 amino acids: CASQTSGGPEETQYF. In DNA, the CDR3 is TGTGCCAGTCAGACTAGCGGGGGGCCCGAGGAGACCCAGTACTTC.

This clonotype is labeled as medium-sized. CDR3 sequence: CASSSYRADTQYF. CDR3 bases: TGTGCCAGCAGCTCCTACAGGGCAGATACGCAGTATTTT. The chain uses TRBV7-3 and TRBJ2-3; D perhaps matches TRBD1 (6 bases). Trimming shortened V by 4 bases and J by 4 bases, and 9 bases separated the two germline ends. This CDR3 is 13 amino acids long. In germline, CDR1 is SGHTA, CDR2 FQGTGA. The entire variable domain, with the rest obtained from reference TRBV7-3 and TRBJ2-3, is as follows: GAGVSQTPSNKVTEKGKYVELRCDPISGHTALYWYRQSLGQGPEFLIYFQGTGAADDSGLPNDRFFAVRPEGSVSTLKIQRTERGDSAVYLCASSSYRADTQYFGPGTRLTVL.

Many counts were recorded for this clonotype. The genes are TRBV9 and TRBJ1-5; 8 bases are a match to TRBD1. V shed 3 bases, J shed 3 bases, and the junction held 2 bases outside the gene matches. The CDR3 is 14 residues long. In germline, CDR1 is SGDLS, CDR2 YYNGEE. The CDR3 DNA is TGTGCCAGCAGCGCGACAGGGGACAATCAGCCCCAGCATTTT. It is translated as CASSATGDNQPQHF.

The chain has TRBV7-3 and TRBJ2-2; 7 nucleotides match TRBD2. V trimming: 4 bases; J trimming: 7 bases; junction bases outside the gene matches: 0. CDR3 length: 12 amino acids. Germline CDR1 and CDR2: SGHTA and FQGTGA. The CDR3 nucleotides are TGTGCCAGCAGCTGGACTAGCGGGGAGCTGTTTTTT. Protein product: CASSWTSGELFF.

Judged by abundance, this clonotype is medium-sized. The rearrangement uses TRBV12-3 or TRBV12-4 and TRBJ1-2, with no clear D. CDR3 length: 13 residues. V lost 1 base, J lost 2 bases, and 5 bases lay in between. The DNA of the CDR3 is TGTGCCAGCAGTTTAGTCGTGAACTATGGCTACACCTTC. It is translated as CASSLVVNYGYTF.

This clonotype is medium-sized. The chain is built from TRBV4-3 and TRBJ2-5, with 13 nucleotides matching TRBD2. This CDR3 has 17 residues. Germline CDR1 is LGHNA and CDR2 is YSLEER. Trimming cost V 0 bases and J 4 bases; bases outside gene matches: 5. The CDR3 nucleotides read TGCGCCAGCAGCCAAGATTGGACTAGCGGGGGTCCAGAGACCCAGTACTTC. This sequence encodes CASSQDWTSGGPETQYF.

Relative to its sample, this clonotype is medium-sized (0.01 to 0.1%). The genes are TRBV3-1 and TRBJ1-4; weak D call: TRBD1 (6 bases). The CDR3 runs to 14 residues. V was clipped by 0 bases and J by 10 bases, with 12 bases between them. Germline-derived CDR1 and CDR2 are LGHDT and YNNKEL (reference sequence). For the CDR3, the DNA is TGTGCCAGCAGCCAAGATCTCGACAGGACAAAACTGTTTTTT. It is translated as CASSQDLDRTKLFF. The variable domain in full, with the rest retrieved from reference TRBV3-1 and TRBJ1-4, is DTAVSQTPKYLVTQMGNDKSIKCEQNLGHDTMYWYKQDSKKFLKIMFSYNNKELIINETVPNRFSPKSPDKAHLNLHINSLELGDSAVYFCASSQDLDRTKLFFGSGTQLSVL.

This clonotype was counted between two and nine times. This chain connects TRBV4-3 to TRBJ1-6; a possible D gene is TRBD1 (5 bases). This CDR3 is 14 amino acids long. Germline loops: CDR1 LGHNA, CDR2 YSLEER. With 2 bases removed from V and 3 bases from J, the gap between germline ends came to 5 bases. The CDR3 nucleotides are TGCGCCAGCAGCCAACAGGGCTATAATTCACCCCTCCACTTT. Its protein is CASSQQGYNSPLHF.

This clonotype counts as medium-sized. This sequence joins TRBV12-3 or TRBV12-4 and TRBJ2-1, with 7 bases identical to TRBD2. The CDR3 totals 12 residues. V lost 8 bases and J lost 10; bases outside the gene matches: 8. The CDR3 coding sequence is TGTGCCAGCGGGGCAGCGGGGCTAGAGCAGTTCTTC. It codes for CASGAAGLEQFF.

This clonotype qualifies as medium-sized (0.01 to 0.1%). The rearrangement joins TRBV7-2 to TRBJ2-3, with 12 bases that match TRBD2. V trimming: 3 bases; J trimming: 15 bases; junction bases outside the gene matches: 10. The CDR3 has 14 residues. Per the germline V gene, CDR1 is SGHTA and CDR2 is FQGNSA. CDR3 in amino acids: CASSFEKGLAGFYF. As DNA, the CDR3 is TGTGCCAGCAGCTTCGAGAAAGGACTAGCGGGGTTTTATTTT. The complete variable domain, with remaining parts taken from reference TRBV7-2 and TRBJ2-3, reads GAGVSQSPSNKVTEKGKDVELRCDPISGHTALYWYRQSLGQGLEFLIYFQGNSAPDKSGLPSDRFSAERTGGSVSTLTIQRTQQEDSAVYLCASSFEKGLAGFYFGPGTRLTVL.

This clonotype was picked up a small number of times. J is TRBJ2-5 and V is TRBV20-1; D gene uncertain. Trimming removed 6 bases from V and 4 bases from J, with 6 bases in between. The CDR3 is made up of 10 amino acids. Germline V gene data show CDR1 as DFQATT and CDR2 as SNEGSKA (reference sequence). CDR3 region: CSAGVETQYF. The DNA for the CDR3 is TGCAGTGCCGGCGTAGAGACCCAGTACTTC.

This chain links TRBV29-1 with TRBJ2-1; D call uncertain. The CDR3 covers 12 residues. Germline assignment: CDR1 SQVTM and CDR2 ANQGSEA. In DNA, the CDR3 is TGCGGCGCCGACCAGGCCGACAATGAGCAGTTCTTC. Translated, it gives CGADQADNEQFF.

This clonotype was seen more than once but under ten times. The CDR3 DNA reads as TGCGCCAGCAGCTTGTACCTAGCGGGGGGAACTACAAATGAGCAGTTCTTC. As protein: CASSLYLAGGTTNEQFF. The V and J genes are TRBV5-1 and TRBJ2-1; 11 positions match TRBD2. This CDR3 is 17 amino acids long. Germline V lookup: CDR1 SGHRS, CDR2 YFSETQ. V gave up 1 base and J gave up 7 bases; unmatched junction bases: 10. The whole variable domain, remainder taken from reference TRBV5-1 and TRBJ2-1, is KAGVTQTPRYLIKTRGQQVTLSCSPISGHRSVSWYQQTPGQGLQFLFEYFSETQRNKGNFPGRFSGRQFSNSRSEMNVSTLELGDSALYLCASSLYLAGGTTNEQFFGPGTRLTVL.

The V gene is TRBV20-1, the J gene TRBJ2-7, with no clear D. This CDR3 region has 16 residues. Germline V lookup: CDR1 DFQATT, CDR2 SNEGSKA (reference sequence). V shed 0 bases and J shed 1 base, with 16 bases lying between them. CDR3 coding DNA: TGCAGTGCTAGAGATAACCGGATTCTAAGGTCCTACGAGCAGTACTTC. This gives the protein CSARDNRILRSYEQYF.

This clonotype was seen only a few times. V gene TRBV4-1 combines with J gene TRBJ1-3; D not certain. Trimming pared 0 bases from V and 0 bases from J, leaving 9 bases between. The CDR3 length is 16 residues. Germline assignment: CDR1 MGHRA and CDR2 YSYEKL. This CDR3 reads CASSQEALNSGNTIYF. The CDR3 coding sequence is TGCGCCAGCAGCCAAGAAGCCCTGAACTCTGGAAACACCATATATTTT.

J is TRBJ2-1 and V is TRBV9; 8 bases map to TRBD2. The CDR3 consists of 17 residues. Germline lookup yields CDR1 SGDLS and CDR2 YYNGEE. V lost 0 bases and J lost 5; bases outside the gene matches: 10. The CDR3 region is CASSVDLVERGNNEQFF. The CDR3 DNA is TGTGCCAGCAGCGTAGACTTAGTCGAGCGGGGGAACAATGAGCAGTTCTTC.

The gene calls are TRBV20-1 and TRBJ2-7; 10 nucleotides line up with TRBD1. The CDR3 is made up of 15 amino acids. The V segment lost 3 bases and the J segment 3 bases; nucleotides outside the gene matches: 8. Germline CDR1 is DFQATT and CDR2 is SNEGSKA (reference sequence). CDR3 residues: CSASHPGQGFYEQYF. The CDR3 DNA follows: TGCAGTGCTAGCCACCCGGGACAGGGGTTCTACGAGCAGTACTTC.

This clonotype was observed at least ten times. The V and J genes are TRBV27 and TRBJ2-7; no definite D call. V shed 4 bases and J shed 2 bases, with 12 bases lying between them. The CDR3 is 14 residues long. CDR1 is MNHEY, CDR2 SMNVEV, per germline (reference sequence). CDR3 sequence reads: CASSSSESPYEQYF. CDR3 nucleotides: TGTGCCAGCAGTTCCTCGGAGTCCCCCTACGAGCAGTACTTC.

In its sample, this clonotype was seen a few times. V usage is TRBV10-3 and J usage is TRBJ2-5; D possibly matches TRBD1 or TRBD2 (6 bases each). The V end lost 6 bases, the J end lost 5 bases, and 7 bases lay between the germline ends. CDR3 size: 11 residues. CDR1 is ENHRY and CDR2 is SYGVKD in the germline V gene. In nucleotides, the CDR3 is TGTGCCATCAGGGGGGGCGAGACCCAGTACTTC. It is translated as CAIRGGETQYF.

This clonotype was seen repeatedly, ten times or more. The chain uses TRBV9 and TRBJ2-7; D ambiguous. The CDR3 runs to 15 residues. Germline V gene sequence: CDR1 SGDLS, CDR2 YYNGEE. V lost 0 bases and J lost 1, with 11 bases in between. Written as DNA, the CDR3 is TGTGCCAGCAGCGTAGGCAGCCACACATCCTACGAGCAGTACTTC. This translates into CASSVGSHTSYEQYF. Full variable domain (rest looked up from reference TRBV9 and TRBJ2-7): DSGVTQTPKHLITATGQRVTLRCSPRSGDLSVYWYQQSLDQGLQFLIQYYNGEERAKGNILERFSAQQFPDLHSELNLSSLELGDSALYFCASSVGSHTSYEQYFGPGTRLTVT.

This clonotype was counted at least ten times. The chain couples TRBV7-9 to TRBJ1-4, with D possibly TRBD1 on 6 matching bases. CDR1 and CDR2 (germline): SEHNR, FQNEAQ (reference sequence). With 6 bases removed from V and 4 bases from J, the gap between germline ends came to 24 bases. The CDR3 covers 18 residues. The CDR3 coding sequence is TGTGCCAGCAGTGGGGACAATCGAATATCACACGATAATGAAAAACTGTTTTTT. Its protein is CASSGDNRISHDNEKLFF.